Shown below are 21 T cell receptor beta chains from a single sample sequenced in a study of blood T cell repertoires in COVID-19. Assay: immunoSEQ multiplex PCR; the TCRdb copy retains only in-frame clones and omits some. The repertoire has fewer than 300,000 clones, roughly 88% of them found once; the top ten carry roughly 0.8%. Material for sequencing was peripheral blood. The receptors stem from a young woman with acute or convalescent COVID-19.

The chain combines TRBV6-5 with TRBJ1-5, with D possibly matching TRBD1 (6 bases). V lost 6 bases to trimming and J lost 3 bases, with 12 bases between them. The CDR3 sequence is 14 residues long. Germline values: CDR1 MNHEY, CDR2 SVGAGI. The CDR3 reads CASSPRDINQPQHF. The CDR3 bases are TGTGCCAGCAGCCCAAGGGACATCAATCAGCCCCAGCATTTT.

The chain combines TRBV6-5 with TRBJ2-7, with 8 bases lining up with TRBD2. V was clipped by 2 bases and J by 4 bases; unmatched bases: 10. The CDR3 has 16 amino acids. The germline gives CDR1 MNHEY, CDR2 SVGAGI. The CDR3 nucleotides are TGTGCCAGCAGTTACACGTCCGGGACTAGTTCTTACGAGCAGTACTTC. As protein: CASSYTSGTSSYEQYF.

The chain uses TRBV5-8 and TRBJ2-1; D may be TRBD2 (5 bases). V was pared by 8 bases and J by 0 bases, with 12 bases between. Germline V lookup: CDR1 SGHTS, CDR2 YDEGEE. This CDR3 comprises 14 residues. The CDR3 DNA follows: TGTGCCAGGGAAACGGGGAGCTCCTACAATGAGCAGTTCTTC. Its protein product is CARETGSSYNEQFF.

This clone was counted once. The V and J genes are TRBV6-1 and TRBJ1-1; 9 positions match TRBD1. The CDR3 covers 17 residues. With V trimmed by 3 bases and J by 3 bases, 11 bases remained unmatched. The germline gives CDR1 MNHNS, CDR2 SASEGT. The CDR3 DNA follows: TGTGCCAGCAGTGACCCCCGGACAGGGGCTACGGACACTGAAGCTTTCTTT. Translating gives CASSDPRTGATDTEAFF.

The chain recombines TRBV4-2 with TRBJ2-1; TRBD2 matches 11 bases. V lost 0 bases and J lost 8; bases outside the gene matches: 9. Germline CDR1 and CDR2: LGHNA and YNFKEQ. The CDR3 covers 17 residues. CDR3 loop: CASSQDSLAGGTDEQFF. The DNA for the CDR3 is TGTGCCAGCAGCCAAGATAGCTTAGCGGGAGGGACGGATGAGCAGTTCTTC.

The J gene is TRBJ2-3, the V gene TRBV6-2 or TRBV6-3; 7 nucleotides agree with TRBD2. The CDR3 runs to 17 residues. Germline V CDR1 and CDR2: MNHEY, SVGEGT. V trimming: 5 bases; J trimming: 4 bases; junction bases outside the gene matches: 15. For the CDR3, the DNA is TGTGCCAGCAGTAAAGAATTGGGGGGAGGGCCGGCAGATACGCAGTATTTT. Translation: CASSKELGGGPADTQYF.

This chain joins TRBV5-4 and TRBJ1-6, with D possibly matching TRBD1 (6 bases). The CDR3 has 12 amino acids. Germline CDR1 and CDR2: SGHNT and YYREEE (reference sequence). Deletions cut 1 base from V and 18 bases from J, with 14 bases between. CDR3 coding DNA: TGTGCCAGCAGCTTGTTTGGGACACCGGACCACTTT. Translation gives CASSLFGTPDHF.

The rearrangement joins TRBV12-2 to TRBJ1-1; the D segment call TRBD1 is taken from the table without a DNA check. TRBV12-2 is termed a pseudogene. The CDR3 has 14 amino acids. CDR3 in DNA: TGTGCAAGTCGCTTAGGAAACATGAACACTGAAGCTTTCTTT. It codes for CASRLGNMNTEAFF.

The CDR3 DNA reads TGCGCCAGCAGCTTTGACGAAGCGAGCACAGATACGCAGTATTTT. Its protein is CASSFDEASTDTQYF. The J gene is TRBJ2-3, the V gene TRBV5-1; unclear D gene. Germline V gives CDR1 SGHRS, CDR2 YFSETQ. The germline V and J ends were trimmed by 2 bases and 0 bases, with 10 bases remaining between them. This CDR3 is built from 15 residues.

The chain uses TRBV7-2 and TRBJ2-7, with D maybe TRBD2 (6 bases). CDR1 and CDR2 from the germline V gene are SGHTA and FQGNSA. V was trimmed by 2 bases and J by 7 bases, leaving 12 bases between them. The CDR3 has 13 amino acids. CDR3: CASSLTGVWEQYF. DNA for the CDR3: TGTGCCAGCAGCTTAACGGGAGTGTGGGAGCAGTACTTC.

The J gene is TRBJ2-1, the V gene TRBV30; D perhaps matches TRBD2 (6 bases). CDR3 length: 14 amino acids. The ends were cut back, 3 bases at V and 6 bases at J, with 15 bases in the middle. CDR1 GTSNPN and CDR2 SVGIG come from the germline V gene (reference sequence). CDR3 sequence reads: CAWRPGLPTNEQFF. In DNA, the CDR3 is TGTGCCTGGAGGCCGGGACTCCCGACCAATGAGCAGTTCTTC.

The rearrangement joins TRBV29-1 to TRBJ2-3; D is possibly TRBD2 (5 bases). CDR3 length: 14 residues. V lost 6 bases, J lost 2 bases, and 15 bases lay in between. The V gene's germline CDR1 is SQVTM and CDR2 ANQGSEA. This chain's CDR3 is CSVAFTRTTDTQYF. CDR3 DNA sequence: TGCAGCGTCGCTTTCACTAGGACCACAGATACGCAGTATTTT.

The chain combines TRBV7-2 with TRBJ2-4; D unresolved. Germline V gene sequence: CDR1 SGHTA, CDR2 FQGNSA. Trimming shortened V by 1 base and J by 0 bases, and 4 bases separated the two germline ends. The CDR3 covers 14 residues. CDR3 loop: CASSLVLAKNIQYF. The DNA for the CDR3 is TGTGCCAGCAGCTTAGTCCTAGCCAAAAACATTCAGTACTTC.

The chain couples TRBV5-1 to TRBJ2-7; 8 positions agree with TRBD2. The CDR3 spans 16 residues. After removal of 4 bases from V and 3 bases from J, the junction contained 12 bases not matched to a gene. In germline, CDR1 is SGHRS, CDR2 YFSETQ. CDR3 residues: CASSVTGTSRFYEQYF. As DNA, the CDR3 is TGCGCCAGCAGCGTGACCGGGACTAGTCGTTTCTACGAGCAGTACTTC.

This clone was counted a few times. Within the sample, other DNA sequences also encode this same CDR3. The CDR3 reads CASSQVGVSYNEQFF. The CDR3 nucleotides are TGCGCCAGCAGCCAAGTGGGAGTCTCCTACAATGAGCAGTTCTTC. The gene calls are TRBV4-1 and TRBJ2-1; D is possibly TRBD2 (5 bases). The V and J ends lost 1 base and 0 bases respectively, with 7 bases between them. CDR1 and CDR2 from the germline V gene are MGHRA and YSYEKL. This CDR3 spans 15 amino acids.

This clone was observed once. The chain links TRBV10-3 to TRBJ2-1, with TRBD2 matching 11 bases. V shed 4 bases, J shed 9 bases, and the junction held 14 bases outside the gene matches. The CDR3 loop spans 17 amino acids. The germline CDR1 and CDR2 sequences are ENHRY and SYGVKD. CDR3 residues: CAISALSASGRTSEQFF. The DNA for the CDR3 is TGTGCCATCAGTGCTTTGTCGGCTAGCGGGAGGACGAGTGAGCAGTTCTTC.

This clone was counted a few times. The V gene is TRBV2, the J gene TRBJ2-7; 10 positions agree with TRBD1. V was pared by 4 bases and J by 3 bases, with 12 bases of the junction left unmatched. Germline CDR1 SNHLY, CDR2 FYNNEI. The CDR3 extends over 17 amino acids. The CDR3 sequence is CASSARQGAGIFYEQYF. The CDR3 bases are TGTGCCAGCAGTGCCCGACAGGGGGCGGGAATATTCTACGAGCAGTACTTC.

This sequence joins TRBV6-6 and TRBJ2-7; 12 bases agree with TRBD2. Germline V lookup: CDR1 MNHNY, CDR2 SVGAGI (reference sequence). The CDR3 length is 17 residues. V lost 5 bases and J lost 5; bases outside the gene matches: 13. CDR3 loop: CASSPPARLAGVHEQYF. The CDR3, as DNA: TGTGCCAGCAGTCCCCCAGCGAGACTAGCGGGAGTGCACGAGCAGTACTTC.

J is TRBJ2-1 and V is TRBV9; D remains unclear. V was shortened by 4 bases and J by 9 bases, with 17 bases between the two germline ends. Germline lookup yields CDR1 SGDLS and CDR2 YYNGEE. This CDR3 spans 14 amino acids. CDR3 protein: CASSKLMTRGEQFF. As DNA, the CDR3 is TGTGCCAGCAGCAAACTAATGACCCGCGGTGAGCAGTTCTTC.

CDR3 sequence reads: CASSSDSYRAYSGNTIYF. The CDR3 DNA follows: TGTGCCAGCAGCTCCGATTCTTACAGGGCCTACTCTGGAAACACCATATATTTT. V usage is TRBV7-2 and J usage is TRBJ1-3; D perhaps matches TRBD1 (6 bases). Trimming pared 4 bases from V and 0 bases from J, leaving 19 bases between. The CDR3 extends over 18 amino acids. Germline CDR1 reads SGHTA; CDR2 reads FQGNSA.

The chain couples TRBV19 to TRBJ1-5; 8 nucleotides align to TRBD1. Losses at the gene ends were 6 bases for V and 4 bases for J; bases not matched to a gene: 5. This CDR3 is built from 14 residues. Germline CDR1 is LNHDA and CDR2 is SQIVND (reference sequence). CDR3 coding DNA: TGTGCCAGTAGAGGACAGGGTTTAAATCAGCCCCAGCATTTT. It specifies CASRGQGLNQPQHF.